This T cell receptor (beta chain) was recovered during a study of CD8 T cells in ankylosing spondylitis (TCRdb year 2017). For context, the study as a whole: To find TCR variants linked to disease, the study profiled T cell receptor beta repertoires in ankylosing spondylitis patients and healthy donors. Peripheral blood was sampled, and synovial fluid was also collected from ankylosing spondylitis patients. The full study cohort comprised some 27 ankylosing spondylitis patients and around 100 healthy donors.

With regard to this clonotype: This clone's antigen is unknown. No much larger clonotype is one base removed from it; base qualities were not supplied.

Data came from an Illumina HiSeq 2500. Quantitative 5'-RACE with molecular barcodes was used to prepare TCR beta libraries. As for the authors' bioinformatics: A new computational method based on a probabilistic model of VDJ rearrangement was used to identify disease-linked TCR variants. TCRdb applied fastp at Q25 and MiXCR to the public reads, then kept only in-frame beta chains. Merged by CDR3 protein, the rows form single entries marked with the most common genes and DNA. TCRdb, rather than the study authors, made the V and J calls. Present in this sample are 200,000 to 250,000 distinct CDR3 sequences, around 16% of which were seen just once. 42% of the sample is in the top ten clones. The paper's findings and limits, for the study overall: Some TCR beta motif variants had previously been reported in synovial fluid and blood of reactive arthritis patients, which suggested common disease-initiation mechanisms. The disease-linked clones were reported as significantly enriched in matched synovial fluid samples from ankylosing spondylitis patients. A TCR beta motif made up of several highly homologous amino acid variants appeared to be characteristic of blood from ankylosing spondylitis patients. A CD8+ phenotype was shown by the disease-linked clones, which were found at relatively low frequencies in peripheral blood.

At the junction V is shortened by 0 bases and J by 5 bases; bases outside the gene matches: 18. The CDR3 has 19 amino acids, counting the end cysteine and phenylalanine. This entry keeps only the CDR3 DNA: 57 bases, framed from base 1. The CDR1 and CDR2 encoded by the germline V gene are SGDLS and YYNGEE. The receptor's source is a male donor with ankylosing spondylitis. The sequencing sample was made of blood, either unsorted or a sorted T cell fraction (not recorded which). This receptor chain uses TRBV9 and TRBJ1-2; TRBD1 agrees with 8 junctional bases. The CDR3 region reads CASSVAPQGAGNLYYGYTF. The bases read TGTGCCAGCAGCGTAGCTCCGCAGGGGGCTGGGAATCTGTATTATGGCTACACCTTC.